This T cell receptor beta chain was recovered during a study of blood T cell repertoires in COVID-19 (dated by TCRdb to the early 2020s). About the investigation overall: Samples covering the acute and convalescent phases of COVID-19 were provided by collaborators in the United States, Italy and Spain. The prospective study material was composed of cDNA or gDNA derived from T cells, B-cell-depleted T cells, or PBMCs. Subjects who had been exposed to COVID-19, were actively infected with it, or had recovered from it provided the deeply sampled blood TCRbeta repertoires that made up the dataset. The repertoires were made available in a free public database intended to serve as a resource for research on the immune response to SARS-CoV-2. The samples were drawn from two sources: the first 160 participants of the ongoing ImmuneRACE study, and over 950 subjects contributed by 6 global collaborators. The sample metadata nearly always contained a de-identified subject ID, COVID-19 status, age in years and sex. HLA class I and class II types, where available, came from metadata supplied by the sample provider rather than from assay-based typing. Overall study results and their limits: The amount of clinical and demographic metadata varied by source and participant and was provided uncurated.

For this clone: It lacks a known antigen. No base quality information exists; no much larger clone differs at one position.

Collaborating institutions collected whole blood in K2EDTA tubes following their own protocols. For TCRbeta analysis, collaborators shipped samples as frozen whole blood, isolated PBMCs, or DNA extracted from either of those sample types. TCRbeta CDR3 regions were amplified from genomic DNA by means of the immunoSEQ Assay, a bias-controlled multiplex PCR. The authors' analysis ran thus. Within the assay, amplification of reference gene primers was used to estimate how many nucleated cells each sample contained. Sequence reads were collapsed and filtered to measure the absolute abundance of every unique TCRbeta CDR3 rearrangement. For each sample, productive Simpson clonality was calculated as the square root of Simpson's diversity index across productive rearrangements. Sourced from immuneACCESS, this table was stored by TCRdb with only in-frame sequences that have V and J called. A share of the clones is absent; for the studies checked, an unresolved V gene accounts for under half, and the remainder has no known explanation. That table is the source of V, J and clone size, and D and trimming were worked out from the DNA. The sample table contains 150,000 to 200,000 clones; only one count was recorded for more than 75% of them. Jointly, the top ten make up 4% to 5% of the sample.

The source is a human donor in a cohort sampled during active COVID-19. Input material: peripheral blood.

The DNA sequence is TGTGCCAGCAGACCGACGTTCTACGGGGGCTCCTACGAGCAGTACTTC. This yields the protein CASRPTFYGGSYEQYF. The sequence joins TRBV7-2 to TRBJ2-7, and TRBD2 may be the D gene, going by 6 matching bases. Between the V and J ends, shortened by 6 bases and 0 bases respectively, the junction contains 18 bases. Taken from cysteine to phenylalanine, the CDR3 has 16 residues. Of the read, only the CDR3 DNA is kept; its 48 bases are in frame from base 1. For CDR1 and CDR2, the germline V gene lists SGHTA and FQGNSA. The CDR3, completed at both ends by the reference TRBV7-2 and TRBJ2-7 genes, gives the full variable domain GAGVSQSPSNKVTEKGKDVELRCDPISGHTALYWYRQSLGQGLEFLIYFQGNSAPDKSGLPSDRFSAERTGGSVSTLTIQRTQQEDSAVYLCASRPTFYGGSYEQYFGPGTRLTVT.